This T cell receptor (beta chain) stems from a study of long-term antiretroviral therapy in people with HIV. Points from the study as a whole: Post-ART, diversity grew, though it stayed under transplant donor control levels.

V shed 5 bases and J shed 0 bases, with 10 bases lying between them. Germline CDR1 and CDR2: SGHRS and YFSETQ. This CDR3 comprises 14 residues. On this clone: Its antigen remains unidentified.

The immunoSEQ assay was v3.0, run at survey level. Here immunoSEQ multiplex PCR was the method, and the copy in TCRdb shows in-frame clones only, minus some. The sample carries 20,000 to 30,000 clones, roughly 77% recorded once. This chain joins TRBV5-1 and TRBJ2-3, with a weak D call TRBD1 (5 bases). The specimen comprised unsorted PBMCs, sampled 4.4 years after starting antiretroviral therapy. The sequence derives from a man aged 25-40 years with HIV. The CDR3 DNA follows: TGCGCCAGCAGACAGGCTTTTAGCACAGATACGCAGTATTTT. The encoded protein is CASRQAFSTDTQYF.